This T cell receptor (beta chain) is drawn from a study of blood T cell repertoires in COVID-19. Overall study: In each case, the material was cDNA or gDNA derived from T cells, B-cell-depleted T cells, or PBMCs.

Data came from immunoSEQ multiplex PCR; TCRdb stores just in-frame clones and leaves some out. The sample gives roughly 330,000 clones, approximately 86% of which show up once; just over 9.5% is in the top ten. Germline trimming cut 1 base from V and 0 bases from J; bases unmatched to any gene: 12. This CDR3 spans 19 amino acids. Germline V lookup: CDR1 LGHDT, CDR2 YNNKEL (reference sequence). Only one count was recorded for this clone. The sequencing input was peripheral blood. This TCR was recovered from a man aged 25 to 45 with COVID-19, enrolled during active disease. The chain couples TRBV3-1 (or the pseudogene TRBV3-2) to TRBJ2-1; 7 bases are a match to TRBD2. The CDR3 region is CASSQGWQASGSSYNEQFF. The CDR3 DNA reads TGTGCCAGCAGCCAAGGGTGGCAGGCTAGCGGTAGCTCCTACAATGAGCAGTTCTTC.